This T cell receptor beta chain was recovered during a study of tumor and adjacent non-tumor tissue in lung cancer. At the level of the study: There were around 11 adenocarcinoma, a couple of squamous cell carcinoma and 1 small cell lung cancer cases. Study-wide results and caveats: Tumor repertoires had a smaller top 100 clone share than normal lung.

The sample holds many counts of this clonotype. As yet, its antigen is unknown. TCRbeta libraries were built with three rounds of nested PCR, modified from ARM-PCR. TCRdb re-analysed the multiplex PCR reads in MiXCR, keeping a single row per CDR3 protein. The sample contains around 99,000 distinct CDR3 sequences, roughly 77% of which appear only once. V gave up 6 bases and J gave up 5 bases; unmatched junction bases: 9. The length of the CDR3 is 14 residues. Germline V gene sequence: CDR1 DFQATT, CDR2 SNEGSKA (reference sequence). RNA was extracted from bulk tissue without any cell sorting. This receptor was obtained from a woman aged 55-69 years with non-small cell lung cancer. Sequencing was carried out using lung tumor tissue. This chain joins TRBV20-1 and TRBJ2-7, with TRBD2 identical over 11 bases. CDR3 protein: CSAPTSGTSNEQYF. The DNA of the CDR3 is TGCAGTGCGCCGACTAGCGGGACCTCTAACGAGCAGTACTTC.